The 12 T cell receptor beta chains below come from one sample, sequenced in a study of control samples from healthy donors and cancer patients. Measured with immunoSEQ multiplex PCR; TCRdb has only the in-frame clones, and not every one. The profile covers around 120,000 clones, with approximately 93% appearing a single time and 7.8% taken by the ten largest. The sequenced sample was blood. These receptors all stem from a woman younger than 35 in good health.

The chain recombines TRBV30 with TRBJ1-2; TRBD1 matches 7 bases. Losses at the gene ends were 4 bases for V and 4 bases for J; bases not matched to a gene: 3. Per the germline V gene, CDR1 is GTSNPN and CDR2 is SVGIG (reference sequence). This CDR3 has 12 amino acids. Here the CDR3 reads CAWTTGPYGYTF. DNA for the CDR3: TGTGCCTGGACGACAGGGCCCTATGGCTACACCTTC.

This chain joins TRBV18 and TRBJ2-3; D possibly corresponds to TRBD1 (5 bases). Between the trimmed V and J ends, which lost 6 bases and 3 bases, there was a span of 16 bases. There are 15 residues in the CDR3. Germline V gene data show CDR1 as KGHSH and CDR2 as LQKENI. For the CDR3, the DNA is TGTGCCAGCTCTCACTCTAAGGGGCCGACAGATACGCAGTATTTT. Amino acids: CASSHSKGPTDTQYF.

The chain has TRBV28 and TRBJ2-3, with 8 bases that match TRBD2. Trimming took 7 bases from V and 2 from J; bases not matched to a gene: 17. The CDR3 totals 18 residues. The V gene's germline CDR1 is MDHEN and CDR2 SYDVKM. CDR3 amino acids: CASTTLGRAGGPTDTQYF. CDR3 coding DNA: TGTGCCAGCACCACTCTCGGGAGGGCTGGGGGGCCCACAGATACGCAGTATTTT.

The sample holds a few counts of this clone. The rearrangement uses TRBV10-1 and TRBJ2-6; no reliable D call. Trimming stripped 7 bases from V and 3 bases from J, with 10 bases between. This CDR3 is built from 14 residues. CDR1 is WNHNN and CDR2 is SYGVQD in the germline V gene (reference sequence). The CDR3 loop is CASMSGFGANVLTF. CDR3 nucleotide sequence: TGCGCCAGCATGTCCGGGTTTGGGGCCAACGTCCTGACTTTC.

The CDR3 region has the DNA TGTGCCAGTAGTAGGGGTCTTAACTCTGGGGCCAACGTCCTGACTTTC. Residues: CASSRGLNSGANVLTF. The V and J genes are TRBV19 and TRBJ2-6; D is unresolved. Germline V gives CDR1 LNHDA, CDR2 SQIVND (reference sequence). V was pared by 4 bases and J by 0 bases, with 10 bases between. The CDR3 contains 16 residues.

The V and J genes are TRBV6-5 and TRBJ1-1, with TRBD1 as a possible D gene (6 bases). Germline V lookup: CDR1 MNHEY, CDR2 SVGAGI. This CDR3 comprises 14 residues. V was pared by 5 bases and J by 4 bases, with 14 bases between. The CDR3 here is CASSRFGGSTEAFF. The CDR3 region has the DNA TGTGCCAGCAGTCGTTTCGGGGGCAGCACTGAAGCTTTCTTT.

V and J are TRBV2 and TRBJ1-5; D is uncertain. This CDR3 is built from 14 residues. Germline CDR1 SNHLY, CDR2 FYNNEI. V gave up 6 bases and J gave up 0 bases, with 9 bases separating them. The CDR3 is CASRTENSNQPQHF. For the CDR3, the DNA is TGTGCCAGCAGGACTGAAAATAGCAATCAGCCCCAGCATTTT.

The rearrangement uses TRBV5-5 and TRBJ2-1; D is ambiguous. The V end was cut by 2 bases, the J end by 6 bases, with 3 bases between. The germline V gene has CDR1 SGHKS and CDR2 YYEKEE (reference sequence). There are 11 residues in the CDR3. The CDR3 sequence: CASSFINEQFF. The CDR3 DNA follows: TGTGCCAGCAGCTTCATCAATGAGCAGTTCTTC.

V and J are TRBV28 and TRBJ1-1; D gene ambiguous. This CDR3 is 12 amino acids long. Germline V gene sequence: CDR1 MDHEN, CDR2 SYDVKM. V was trimmed by 1 base and J by 7 bases, leaving 7 bases between them. CDR3: CASSLSADEAFF. The DNA for the CDR3 is TGTGCCAGCAGTTTATCGGCCGATGAAGCTTTCTTT.

The rearrangement uses TRBV27 and TRBJ1-2, with a weak D call TRBD1 (6 bases). The CDR3 is 13 residues long. The germline V gene has CDR1 MNHEY and CDR2 SMNVEV (reference sequence). Deletions cut 3 bases from V and 6 bases from J, with 11 bases between. As DNA, the CDR3 is TGTGCCAGCAGTTTCAGGGGCGCCCATGGCTACACCTTC. Translated, it gives CASSFRGAHGYTF.

The rearrangement links TRBV30 to TRBJ2-5; a possible D gene is TRBD2 (6 bases). In germline, CDR1 is GTSNPN, CDR2 SVGIG (reference sequence). CDR3 length: 15 amino acids. Trimming removed 5 bases from V and 1 base from J, with 17 bases in between. The CDR3 is CAWGVGGFGQETQYF. Written as DNA, the CDR3 is TGTGCCTGGGGAGTGGGGGGTTTCGGCCAAGAGACCCAGTACTTC.

This clone was detected once. The chain carries TRBV12-3 or TRBV12-4 and TRBJ2-5; perhaps TRBD1 as D (5 bases). V lost 6 bases and J 3 bases, leaving 11 bases between the germline ends. CDR3 length: 13 amino acids. As DNA, the CDR3 is TGTGCCAGCAGCCCTGAAGGGGAAGAGACCCAGTACTTC. It codes for CASSPEGEETQYF.